These 10 T cell receptor beta chains originate from one sample sequenced in a study of T cells after yellow fever vaccination. TCRdb used MiXCR to reprocess the 5' RACE reads, holding one entry per CDR3 protein. Among 150,000 or so distinct CDR3 sequences listed, 6.6% were seen once. The sample in question was CD4+ T cells sorted from PBMCs, obtained 10 days after the yellow fever booster vaccination. Receptor source: a man aged 25 to 45 who received the YFV17D yellow fever vaccine.

In its sample, this clonotype was seen many times. The chain is built from TRBV20-1 and TRBJ2-1, with TRBD2 matching over 9 bases. The CDR3 is 17 residues long. Trimming took 0 bases from V and 8 from J; bases not matched to a gene: 14. The germline gives CDR1 DFQATT, CDR2 SNEGSKA (reference sequence). CDR3 sequence (DNA): TGCAGTGCTAGAGAGGGAGGACTAGCGCCTTTTAGCGATGAGCAGTTCTTC. Amino acid sequence: CSAREGGLAPFSDEQFF.

This chain uses TRBV19 with TRBJ2-7, with 10 positions matching TRBD2. This CDR3 contains 18 residues. Germline lookup yields CDR1 LNHDA and CDR2 SQIVND (reference sequence). Trimming removed 5 bases from V and 6 bases from J; junction bases left unmatched: 19. CDR3: CASSRSWASGSARGEQYF. Here the CDR3 DNA reads TGTGCCAGTAGTCGGTCTTGGGCTAGCGGGAGCGCAAGGGGCGAGCAGTACTTC.

This clonotype was counted many times. The chain carries TRBV6-2 or TRBV6-3 and TRBJ2-1; perhaps TRBD2 as D (5 bases). Looked up from germline, CDR1 is MNHEY and CDR2 is SVGEGT. V was cut by 4 bases and J by 6 bases, with 10 bases left in between. The CDR3 is made up of 13 amino acids. The CDR3 nucleotides read TGTGCCAGCAGTTCTACTAGTTTCAATGAGCAGTTCTTC. Encoded protein: CASSSTSFNEQFF.

This clonotype showed up many times. The V and J genes are TRBV18 and TRBJ1-2; TRBD1 matches at 7 bases. The CDR3 totals 17 residues. Germline trimming cut 0 bases from V and 1 base from J; bases unmatched to any gene: 8. The germline V gene has CDR1 KGHSH and CDR2 LQKENI. CDR3 nucleotides: TGTGCCAGCTCACCACCCGGGACAGAAGGTCTTAACTATGGCTACACCTTC. Its translation: CASSPPGTEGLNYGYTF. The variable domain in full, completed from reference TRBV18 and TRBJ1-2, reads NAGVMQNPRHLVRRRGQEARLRCSPMKGHSHVYWYRQLPEEGLKFMVYLQKENIIDESGMPKERFSAEFPKEGPSILRIQQVVRGDSAAYFCASSPPGTEGLNYGYTFGSGTRLTVV.

This clonotype was counted at least ten times. The chain carries TRBV14 and TRBJ1-1; D not certain. Germline V CDR1 and CDR2: SGHDN, FVKESK. This CDR3 comprises 15 residues. Trimming cost V 1 base and J 4 bases, with 13 bases left between them. As DNA, the CDR3 is TGTGCCAGCAGCCAAGGGACCTATATGGCCACTGAAGCTTTCTTT. Translated: CASSQGTYMATEAFF.

This clonotype came up many times. V and J are TRBV7-2 and TRBJ1-6, with 8 positions matching TRBD1. This CDR3 is 15 amino acids long. Trimming cost V 0 bases and J 7 bases; bases outside gene matches: 2. Germline V gene lookup returns CDR1 SGHTA and CDR2 FQGNSA. CDR3 residues: CASSLAGQANSPLHF. The CDR3 DNA sequence: TGTGCCAGCAGCTTAGCGGGACAGGCAAATTCACCCCTCCACTTT.

The chain joins TRBV3-1 to TRBJ2-5; D remains ambiguous. Germline assignment: CDR1 LGHDT and CDR2 YNNKEL (reference sequence). This CDR3 has 11 residues. DNA for the CDR3: TGTGACCGTGGTTTGCAAGAGACCCAGTACTTC. The encoded protein is CDRGLQETQYF.

This clonotype was recorded at least ten times. The chain recombines TRBV20-1 with TRBJ2-5, with D unresolved. Germline CDR1 DFQATT, CDR2 SNEGSKA (reference sequence). This CDR3 spans 14 amino acids. Trimming removed 4 bases from V and 5 bases from J, with 17 bases in between. The CDR3 sequence: CSANSVGDSETQYF. The CDR3 DNA sequence: TGCAGTGCTAACTCCGTTGGGGATTCCGAGACCCAGTACTTC.

The table lists this clonotype with many counts. V usage is TRBV20-1 and J usage is TRBJ1-1; D may be TRBD1 (5 bases). The CDR3 runs to 13 residues. Trimming pared 6 bases from V and 6 bases from J, leaving 17 bases between. In germline, CDR1 is DFQATT, CDR2 SNEGSKA (reference sequence). CDR3 in amino acids: CSATPGGDSEAFF. The CDR3 nucleotides are TGCAGTGCCACCCCCGGGGGGGATTCTGAAGCTTTCTTT.

The V gene is TRBV20-1, the J gene TRBJ1-1; D is perhaps TRBD1 (6 bases). CDR3 length: 16 residues. Germline CDR1 is DFQATT and CDR2 is SNEGSKA (reference sequence). The CDR3 sequence is CCFRGRAPGSGTEAFF. The DNA of the CDR3 is TGCTGCTTCAGGGGCCGGGCTCCGGGCTCCGGCACTGAAGCTTTCTTT.